This T cell receptor (beta chain) emerged from a study of beta chain features in type 1 diabetes. V was clipped by 6 bases and J by 2 bases; unmatched bases: 10. The germline V gene encodes CDR1 KGHSH and CDR2 LQKENI. This CDR3 is 17 amino acids long. What was sequenced were expressed TCRB transcripts, since all of the isolated RNA had been reverse transcribed. Libraries were prepared by immunoSEQ multiplex PCR; TCRdb keeps only in-frame clonotypes and omits some of them. The sample includes about 160,000 clones, approximately 9.9% of them seen just once. The rearrangement uses TRBV18 and TRBJ1-3, with 10 bases lining up with TRBD1. The receptor's source is a woman between 18 and 29 years old in good health. Sequencing was carried out using central memory CD4+ T cells from blood. The CDR3 nucleotides read TGTGCCAGCTCTTACGCTGGGACAGGGGAGGCTGGAAACACCATATATTTT. Encoded protein: CASSYAGTGEAGNTIYF.